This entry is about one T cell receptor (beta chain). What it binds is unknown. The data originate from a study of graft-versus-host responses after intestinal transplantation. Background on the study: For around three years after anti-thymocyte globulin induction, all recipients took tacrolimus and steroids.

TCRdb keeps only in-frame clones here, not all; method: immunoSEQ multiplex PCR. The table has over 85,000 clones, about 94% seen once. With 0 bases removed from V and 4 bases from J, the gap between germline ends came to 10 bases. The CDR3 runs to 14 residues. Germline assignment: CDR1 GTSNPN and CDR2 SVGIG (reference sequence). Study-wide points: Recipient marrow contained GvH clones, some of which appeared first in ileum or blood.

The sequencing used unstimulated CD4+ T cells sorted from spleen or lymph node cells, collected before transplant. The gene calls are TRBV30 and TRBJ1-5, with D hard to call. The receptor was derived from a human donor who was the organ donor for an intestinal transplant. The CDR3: CAWSVGNLNQPQHF. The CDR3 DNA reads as TGTGCCTGGAGTGTAGGGAACCTTAATCAGCCCCAGCATTTT.